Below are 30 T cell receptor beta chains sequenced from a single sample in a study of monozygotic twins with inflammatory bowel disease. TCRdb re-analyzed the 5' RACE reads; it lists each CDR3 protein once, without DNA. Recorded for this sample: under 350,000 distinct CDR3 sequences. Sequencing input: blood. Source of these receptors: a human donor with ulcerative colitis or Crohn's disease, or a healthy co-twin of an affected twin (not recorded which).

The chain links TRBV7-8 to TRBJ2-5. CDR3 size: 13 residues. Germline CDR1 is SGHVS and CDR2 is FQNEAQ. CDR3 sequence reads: CASSVARQETQYF. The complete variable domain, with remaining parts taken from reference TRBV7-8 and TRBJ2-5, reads GAGVSQSPRYKVAKRGQDVALRCDPISGHVSLFWYQQALGQGPEFLTYFQNEAQLDKSGLPSDRFFAERPEGSVSTLKIQRTQQEDSAVYLCASSVARQETQYFGPGTRLLVL.

CDR3 in amino acids: CASSPLLDSSYEQYF. The chain joins TRBV18 to TRBJ2-7. Looked up from germline, CDR1 is KGHSH and CDR2 is LQKENI. The CDR3 sequence is 15 residues long.

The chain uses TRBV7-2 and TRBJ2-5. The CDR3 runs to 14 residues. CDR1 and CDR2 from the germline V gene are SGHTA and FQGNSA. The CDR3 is CASSTNLGSETQYF.

The CDR3 is CSARVPLAGATQETQYF. The chain has TRBV20-1 and TRBJ2-5; checking the TCRdb D call of TRBD2 is not possible without DNA. The germline V gene has CDR1 DFQATT and CDR2 SNEGSKA (reference sequence). The CDR3 spans 17 residues.

The CDR3 region is CASSLGSGWASDTQYF. This chain links TRBV5-6 with TRBJ2-3. The germline gives CDR1 SGHDT, CDR2 YYEEEE. The CDR3 is made up of 16 amino acids. The variable domain in full, completed from reference TRBV5-6 and TRBJ2-3, reads DAGVTQSPTHLIKTRGQQVTLRCSPKSGHDTVSWYQQALGQGPQFIFQYYEEEERQRGNFPDRFSGHQFPNYSSELNVNALLLGDSALYLCASSLGSGWASDTQYFGPGTRLTVL.

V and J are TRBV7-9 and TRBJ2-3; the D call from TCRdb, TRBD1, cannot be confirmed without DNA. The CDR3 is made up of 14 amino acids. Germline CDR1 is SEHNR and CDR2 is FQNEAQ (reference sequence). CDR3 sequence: CASSATVGADTQYF.

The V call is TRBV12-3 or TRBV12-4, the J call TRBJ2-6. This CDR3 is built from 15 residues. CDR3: CASSPGRSGANVLTF.

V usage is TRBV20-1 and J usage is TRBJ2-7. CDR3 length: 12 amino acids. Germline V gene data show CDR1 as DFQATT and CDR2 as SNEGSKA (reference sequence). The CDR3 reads CSATTRSYEQYF.

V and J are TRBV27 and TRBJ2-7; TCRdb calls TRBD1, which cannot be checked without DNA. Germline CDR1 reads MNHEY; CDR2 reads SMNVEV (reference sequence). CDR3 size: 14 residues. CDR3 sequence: CASSSTPGSYEQYF.

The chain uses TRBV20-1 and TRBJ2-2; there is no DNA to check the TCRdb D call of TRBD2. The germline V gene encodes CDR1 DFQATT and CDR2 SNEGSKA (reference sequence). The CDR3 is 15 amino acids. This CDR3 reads CSARPTSGRTGELFF.

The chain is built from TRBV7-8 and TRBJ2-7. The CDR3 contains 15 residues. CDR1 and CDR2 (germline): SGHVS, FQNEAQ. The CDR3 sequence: CASSLEREGSYEQYF.

CDR3 in amino acids: CASSIGTLGETQYF. V usage is TRBV11-2 and J usage is TRBJ2-5; the TCRdb D gene call, TRBD2, has no DNA to confirm it. This CDR3 contains 14 residues. Germline assignment: CDR1 SGHAT and CDR2 FQNNGV.

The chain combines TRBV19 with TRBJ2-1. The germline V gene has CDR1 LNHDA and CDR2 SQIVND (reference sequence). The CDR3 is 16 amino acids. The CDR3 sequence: CASSIGYKYPHNEQFF.

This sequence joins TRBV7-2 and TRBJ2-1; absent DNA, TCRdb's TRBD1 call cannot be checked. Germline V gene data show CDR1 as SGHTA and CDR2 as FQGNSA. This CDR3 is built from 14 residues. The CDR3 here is CASSLGLRGNEQFF. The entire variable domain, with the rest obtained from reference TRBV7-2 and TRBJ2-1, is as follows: GAGVSQSPSNKVTEKGKDVELRCDPISGHTALYWYRQSLGQGLEFLIYFQGNSAPDKSGLPSDRFSAERTGGSVSTLTIQRTQQEDSAVYLCASSLGLRGNEQFFGPGTRLTVL.

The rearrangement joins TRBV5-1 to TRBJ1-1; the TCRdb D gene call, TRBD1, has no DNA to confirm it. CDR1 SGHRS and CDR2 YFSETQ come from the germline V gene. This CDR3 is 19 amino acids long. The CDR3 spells CASSFILDRIKSLNTEAFF.

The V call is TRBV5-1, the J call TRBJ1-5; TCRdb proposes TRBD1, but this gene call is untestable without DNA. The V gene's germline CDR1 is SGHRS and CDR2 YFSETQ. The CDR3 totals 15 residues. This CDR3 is CASSDRDPSNQPQHF.

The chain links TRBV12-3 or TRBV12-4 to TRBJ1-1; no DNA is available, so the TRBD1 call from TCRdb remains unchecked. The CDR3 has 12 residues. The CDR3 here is CARIQQKGEAFF.

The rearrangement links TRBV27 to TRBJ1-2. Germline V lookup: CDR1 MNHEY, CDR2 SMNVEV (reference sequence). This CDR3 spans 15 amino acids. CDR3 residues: CASSKRAGELYGYTF.

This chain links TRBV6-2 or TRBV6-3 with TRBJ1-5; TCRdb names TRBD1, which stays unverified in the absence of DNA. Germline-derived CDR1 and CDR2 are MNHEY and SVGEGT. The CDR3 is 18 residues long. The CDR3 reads CASSYDRDRGYSNQPQHF.

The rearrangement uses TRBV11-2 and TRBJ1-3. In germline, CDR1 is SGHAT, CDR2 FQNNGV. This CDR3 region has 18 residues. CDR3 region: CASSLGAATRPTGNTIYF.

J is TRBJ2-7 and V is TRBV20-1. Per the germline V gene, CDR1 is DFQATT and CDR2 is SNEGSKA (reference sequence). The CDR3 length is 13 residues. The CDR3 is CSAGTRSRYEQYF.

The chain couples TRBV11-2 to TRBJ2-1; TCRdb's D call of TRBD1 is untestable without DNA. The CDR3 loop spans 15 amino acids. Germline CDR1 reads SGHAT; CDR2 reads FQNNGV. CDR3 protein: CASSRRTSSYNEQFF.

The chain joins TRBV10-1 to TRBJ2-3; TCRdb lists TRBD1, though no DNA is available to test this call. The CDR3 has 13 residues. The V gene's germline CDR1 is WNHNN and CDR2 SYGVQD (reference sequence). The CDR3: CASRATGADTQYF.

The CDR3 loop is CASNPGDRYGYTF. This rearrangement joins TRBV5-1 to TRBJ1-2; TCRdb picks TRBD1, but there is no DNA to check that call. There are 13 residues in the CDR3. Germline lookup yields CDR1 SGHRS and CDR2 YFSETQ. Complete variable domain (other parts from reference TRBV5-1 and TRBJ1-2): KAGVTQTPRYLIKTRGQQVTLSCSPISGHRSVSWYQQTPGQGLQFLFEYFSETQRNKGNFPGRFSGRQFSNSRSEMNVSTLELGDSALYLCASNPGDRYGYTFGSGTRLTVV.

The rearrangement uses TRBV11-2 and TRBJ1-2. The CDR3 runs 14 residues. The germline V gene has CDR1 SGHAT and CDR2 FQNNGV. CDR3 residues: CASSLDPVDYGYTF.

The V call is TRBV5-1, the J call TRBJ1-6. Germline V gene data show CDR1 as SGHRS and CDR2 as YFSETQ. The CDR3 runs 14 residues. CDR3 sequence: CASTPDGSNSPLHF.

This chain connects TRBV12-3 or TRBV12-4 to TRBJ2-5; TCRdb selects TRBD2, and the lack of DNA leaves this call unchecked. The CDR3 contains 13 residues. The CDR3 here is CASSFGTVETQYF.

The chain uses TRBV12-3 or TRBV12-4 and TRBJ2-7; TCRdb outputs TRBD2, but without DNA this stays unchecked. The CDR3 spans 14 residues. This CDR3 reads CASSPGLATGEQYF.

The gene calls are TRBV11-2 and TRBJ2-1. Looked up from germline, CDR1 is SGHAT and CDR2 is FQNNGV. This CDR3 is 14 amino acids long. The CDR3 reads CASSLVGSGGEQFF.

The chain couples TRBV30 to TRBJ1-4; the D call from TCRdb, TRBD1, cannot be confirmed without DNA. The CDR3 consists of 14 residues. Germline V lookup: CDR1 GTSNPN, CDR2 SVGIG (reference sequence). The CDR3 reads CAWSELGGIEKLFF.